Here is one TCR beta chain with its context. This clonotype was detected a few times. Its antigen has not been determined. No qualities accompany the bases; no much larger clone lies one base away. This sample was included in a study of identical twins listed by TCRdb under 2016. In terms of the full investigation: The study deep-sequenced TCR alpha and beta repertoires from monozygotic twins, unrelated adults of various ages and cord blood to test whether fetal clonotypes persist. To rule out contamination, replicate twin experiments were performed at different times with different library preparation protocols. On the study overall, not on this receptor specifically: Because the same donors could not be followed over many years, the conclusions relied on cross-sectional statistical analysis. Invariant T cells such as MAIT and iNKT could partly confound zero-insertion analyses, although diverse VJ usage argued against such confounding for most clonotypes. In beta out-of-frame sequences, excess twin sharing was weaker, because having fewer shared sequences lowered the signal-to-noise ratio. In monozygotic twins, out-of-frame TCR alpha sharing was systematically underestimated by recombination models, although the models agreed with sharing between unrelated individuals. Compared with coincidental sharing between unrelated individuals, an excess of low generation-probability sequences was observed among out-of-frame TCR alpha sequences shared between twins. Fewer insertions were carried by abundant cord blood beta clonotypes, a similar but weaker trend appeared in young adult naive repertoires, and no such trend appeared in memory repertoires.

All donors were healthy Caucasians. Three unrelated non-twin adults were additionally sequenced: a male aged 18 to 29, a male aged 50 to 59 and a female aged 50 to 59. Miltenyi CD45RO+ enrichment and human naive T-cell isolation kits were used to isolate memory (CD45RO+) and naive T cells from PBMC. Library generation was performed with 5' RACE. The sample was run on an Illumina HiSeq 2000. Template switching added a universal primer binding site, and the final cDNA carried a unique molecular identifier that allowed TCR cDNA molecules to be counted accurately. Specific primers in the conserved constant-segment region were used to synthesize first-strand cDNA for TCR alpha and beta chains. To control for contamination, each cDNA library was double barcoded with a SMART-Mk sample barcode plus Illumina barcodes. TruSeq adapter sequences and Illumina sample barcodes were added in two successive PCR steps. The TCR alpha and beta cDNA libraries were sequenced on the Illumina HiSeq platform using custom primers. From the authors' description of their analysis: MiGEC processed the raw reads to extract unique molecular identifiers, while MiXCR was used to determine the CDR3 positions. Recombination models were inferred per individual with the repgenHMM and IGoR tools using an EM algorithm. The analysis of shared clonotypes was done with the tcR package in R, with sharing normalized by the product of cloneset sizes. Out-of-frame nonproductive sequences were analyzed to study raw recombination free of thymic and clonal selection effects. Starting from the raw public reads, TCRdb applied fastp trimming at Q25, assembled clones with MiXCR and retained in-frame beta chains. Every entry covers one CDR3 protein and lists the most common genes and DNA from its rows. The V and J calls here are based on TCRdb, not the publication. The sample yields about 690,000 distinct CDR3 sequences; 5.5% to 6.5% were counted once. The top ten hold approximately 2% of the sample.

This TCR derives from a man aged 18 to 29 in good health. Material: naive T cells sorted from blood. The sample's cell subset or site label, in plain terms: cells isolated with a human naive T-cell isolation kit.

The nucleotide sequence reads TGTGCCAGCAGCCAAGATCTCGGACTAGCGGGGCCAGATACGCAGTATTTT. It translates as CASSQDLGLAGPDTQYF. The rearranged chain carries TRBV3-1 and TRBJ2-3, with 12 bases aligning to TRBD2. Taken from cysteine to phenylalanine, the CDR3 has 17 residues. Of the read, only the CDR3 DNA is kept; its 51 bases are in frame from base 1. V lost 0 bases and J lost 4 bases, and the count of bases not matched to a germline gene is 5. From the germline V gene (reference sequence), CDR1 is LGHDT and CDR2 is YNNKEL.